The source of this T cell receptor beta chain is a study of cytomegalovirus exposure and HLA in healthy donors (dated by TCRdb to the late 2010s). General notes on the study: According to a later analysis, the 120 or so validation repertoires were produced on the same platform as the 700 or so repertoires of the first cohort. The study aimed to test whether cataloging public T cell receptors could reveal signatures of past pathogen exposure. In addition to the first cohort of about 650 subjects, a separate validation cohort of approximately 120 different subjects was used. To predict cytomegalovirus infection status, the study brought together high-throughput TCR immunosequencing, statistical association of individual TCRs with disease status, and machine learning. What the work shows at the level of the full study, not this receptor alone: The authors suggested that the approach could potentially be generalized to other disease states and immunological phenotypes. In a later analysis, TCRs clustered in the first cohort were found to also tend to co-occur in the 110 or so validation repertoires, with 94% of cluster scores above 0. A later analysis lacked HLA typing for the validation cohort, so it scored co-occurrence in that cohort across all 120 or so repertoires. While some public TCRs were present in many individuals, most TCR sequences turned up only very rarely across donors. In the study, some 160 TCR beta chains were listed as associated with cytomegalovirus. In vitro tests confirmed that a few of the cytomegalovirus-associated TCR beta chains recognize cytomegalovirus antigens. In both the original and validation cohorts, the classifier was reported to diagnose cytomegalovirus status with high specificity and sensitivity.

From the germline V gene, CDR1 is SGHRS and CDR2 is YFSETQ. The CDR3 starts with the cysteine, ends with the phenylalanine, and has 14 residues. Left in the record is the CDR3 DNA by itself, 42 bases read in frame from the first base. Compared with germline, V lacks 4 bases and J lacks 0 bases; bases without a gene match: 4. Separate from the approximately 730-subject first cohort, the validation cohort of roughly 110 subjects was the group to which the donors belonged. With regard to this clone: The target of this receptor is not known. Base qualities are not at hand, and no much larger clone is one base apart. Other DNA variants within this sample encode the same CDR3.

To prepare the library, the immunoSEQ multiplex PCR assay was applied. As for how the authors treated the data: A statistical classification framework was built for diagnosing cytomegalovirus status from the catalog of TCR beta chain sequences. TCRdb obtained this table from immuneACCESS and retained in-frame rearrangements with V and J assigned. These tables miss some clones; where compared with another copy, unresolved V genes account for less than half of the shortfall, and the remainder is unexplained. The V and J calls and clone size are taken from that table; D and trimming were inferred from the DNA. For this sample the table gives fewer than 250,000 clones, of which around 90% were detected only once. The ten most abundant clones make up 1.5% to 2.5% of the sample.

The chain was built from TRBV5-1 and TRBJ2-7, with 7 bases in between that match TRBD1. Sequenced material: PBMCs. The sequence was obtained from a woman in her late teens or twenties in good health and CMV-seropositive. The sequenced DNA is TGCGCCAGCAGCACGGGACAGATCTCCTACGAGCAGTACTTC. It is translated as CASSTGQISYEQYF.